A single sample is the source of the 18 T cell receptor beta chains below, sequenced in a study of cytomegalovirus exposure and HLA in healthy donors. PCR amplification relied on 60 Vbeta primers (plus 13 Jbeta primers). Produced via immunoSEQ multiplex PCR; TCRdb's table is partial and in-frame only. The sample shows about 120,000 clones, 80% of them seen only once. The sequenced material came from PBMCs. The receptors derive from a female donor in good health and CMV-seropositive.

This chain links TRBV27 with TRBJ2-7, with a weak D call TRBD2 (6 bases). Germline values: CDR1 MNHEY, CDR2 SMNVEV (reference sequence). CDR3 length: 14 amino acids. V shed 3 bases and J shed 6 bases, with 15 bases lying between them. The CDR3 nucleotides are TGTGCCAGCAGTTTGTCCTCTCGGGGGATCGAGCAGTACTTC. This codes for CASSLSSRGIEQYF.

This clone has a single count. The chain couples TRBV10-3 to TRBJ2-1; a weak D match, TRBD2 (7 bases). The CDR3 is 15 residues long. The V gene's germline CDR1 is ENHRY and CDR2 SYGVKD. V was pared by 3 bases and J by 8 bases, with 17 bases between. The CDR3, as DNA: TGTGCCATCAGTGAAGGGGGGGGGTCGGGAGATGAGCAGTTCTTC. Translation: CAISEGGGSGDEQFF.

Of note for this clone: Other DNA sequences in the same sample also yield this CDR3. The chain joins TRBV4-3 to TRBJ1-2; 7 positions match TRBD1. Unmatched junction bases numbered 3, after V lost 3 bases and J lost 2 bases. The CDR3 covers 14 residues. Germline V lookup: CDR1 LGHNA, CDR2 YSLEER. CDR3 DNA: TGCGCCAGCAGCCAGGAGACAGGGAACTATGGCTACACCTTC. It is translated as CASSQETGNYGYTF.

The chain uses TRBV10-3 and TRBJ1-5; 7 bases match TRBD1. Looked up from germline, CDR1 is ENHRY and CDR2 is SYGVKD. Losses at the gene ends were 6 bases for V and 7 bases for J; bases not matched to a gene: 6. CDR3 size: 13 residues. The CDR3 sequence is CAIRTGLGQPQHF. The CDR3 DNA reads as TGTGCCATCAGGACAGGGCTAGGACAGCCCCAGCATTTT.

This chain connects TRBV7-2 to TRBJ2-5; D might be TRBD1 (7 bases). V lost 3 bases and J lost 6, with 14 bases in between. Germline V lookup: CDR1 SGHTA, CDR2 FQGNSA. CDR3 length equals 14 residues. The CDR3 nucleotides read TGTGCCAGCAGCTTGCATCAGGGGGGACAGACCCAGTACTTC. Translating gives CASSLHQGGQTQYF.

The chain carries TRBV25-1 and TRBJ2-7, with D maybe TRBD1 (5 bases). The CDR3 extends over 15 amino acids. The V gene's germline CDR1 is MGHDK and CDR2 SYGVNS. V lost 0 bases, J lost 7 bases, and 16 bases lay in between. CDR3 protein: CASSEYGVRVGEQYF. The CDR3 DNA reads as TGTGCCAGCAGTGAATATGGCGTCAGGGTGGGAGAGCAGTACTTC.

The chain joins TRBV9 to TRBJ2-7, with D possibly matching TRBD2 (5 bases). This CDR3 region has 16 residues. Trimming took 0 bases from V and 1 from J, leaving 14 bases between them. Germline V gene data show CDR1 as SGDLS and CDR2 as YYNGEE. CDR3 DNA sequence: TGTGCCAGCAGCGTAGATCTGGGGAGCCTATCCTACGAGCAGTACTTC. Translating gives CASSVDLGSLSYEQYF.

This clone turned up a few times. The chain joins TRBV9 to TRBJ1-2; perhaps TRBD1 as D (5 bases). Between the trimmed V and J ends, which lost 3 bases and 4 bases, there was a span of 13 bases. This CDR3 region has 14 residues. Germline V gives CDR1 SGDLS, CDR2 YYNGEE. The CDR3 sequence: CASSASGDVYGYTF. The CDR3, as DNA: TGTGCCAGCAGCGCCTCGGGGGATGTCTATGGCTACACCTTC.

V and J are TRBV5-1 and TRBJ2-3; 7 positions match TRBD1. Germline V gene data show CDR1 as SGHRS and CDR2 as YFSETQ. The CDR3 length is 16 residues. Unmatched junction bases numbered 9, after V lost 4 bases and J lost 1 base. The CDR3 reads CASSLPTGSGTDTQYF. The CDR3 DNA reads TGCGCCAGCAGCCTCCCGACAGGGAGTGGCACAGATACGCAGTATTTT.

V usage is TRBV28 and J usage is TRBJ2-7; D gene unclear. The V and J ends lost 4 bases and 2 bases respectively, with 3 bases between them. Germline V gives CDR1 MDHEN, CDR2 SYDVKM. The CDR3 has 11 amino acids. In nucleotides, the CDR3 is TGTGCCAGCAGTTCCACCTACGAGCAGTACTTC. Translated: CASSSTYEQYF.

The chain employs TRBV11-2 and TRBJ2-7; TRBD1 might be the D (6 bases). Germline values: CDR1 SGHAT, CDR2 FQNNGV. V shed 1 base and J shed 2 bases, with 12 bases lying between them. CDR3 length: 15 amino acids. The CDR3 loop reads CASSLGAQGTYEQYF. The CDR3, as DNA: TGTGCCAGCAGCTTAGGGGCACAGGGCACCTACGAGCAGTACTTC.

The genes are TRBV15 and TRBJ2-5; 8 bases agree with TRBD2. This CDR3 has 15 residues. V lost 0 bases, J lost 1 base, and 1 base stayed unmatched. Germline V gene data show CDR1 as LNHNV and CDR2 as YYDKDF (reference sequence). The CDR3 region is CATSRDGTSQETQYF. The CDR3 DNA reads as TGTGCCACCAGCAGAGATGGGACTAGCCAAGAGACCCAGTACTTC.

This CDR3 reads CASSHSLARAGTDTQYF. DNA of the CDR3: TGCGCCAGCAGCCATTCCCTTGCGAGAGCGGGCACAGATACGCAGTATTTT. The chain couples TRBV4-3 to TRBJ2-3; the D gene is possibly TRBD2 (5 bases). The CDR3 is made up of 17 amino acids. Germline-derived CDR1 and CDR2 are LGHNA and YSLEER. The germline V and J ends were trimmed by 3 bases and 1 base, with 17 bases remaining between them.

V gene TRBV27 combines with J gene TRBJ2-2; 7 nucleotides line up with TRBD1. CDR3 length: 17 amino acids. The germline gives CDR1 MNHEY, CDR2 SMNVEV (reference sequence). Unmatched junction bases numbered 7, after V lost 2 bases and J lost 1 base. CDR3 in amino acids: CASSLATGYGNTGELFF. For the CDR3, the DNA is TGTGCCAGCAGTTTAGCGACAGGGTACGGGAACACCGGGGAGCTGTTTTTT.

The chain combines TRBV6-5 with TRBJ1-1; D is uncertain. V was clipped by 7 bases and J by 1 base, with 4 bases between them. The CDR3 has 11 residues. CDR1 and CDR2 from the germline V gene are MNHEY and SVGAGI. CDR3: CASIKNTEAFF. The CDR3 DNA reads as TGTGCCAGCATCAAGAACACTGAAGCTTTCTTT.

The chain carries TRBV5-1 and TRBJ2-2; a weak D match, TRBD1 (5 bases). Germline CDR1 reads SGHRS; CDR2 reads YFSETQ. With 0 bases removed from V and 3 bases from J, the gap between germline ends came to 9 bases. This CDR3 has 15 residues. The CDR3 DNA follows: TGCGCCAGCAGCTTGGGGACATCCCACACCGGGGAGCTGTTTTTT. Protein product: CASSLGTSHTGELFF.

This chain links TRBV6-5 with TRBJ2-7; D is perhaps TRBD1 (5 bases). Trimming cost V 2 bases and J 2 bases, with 13 bases left between them. This CDR3 comprises 15 residues. Germline CDR1 reads MNHEY; CDR2 reads SVGAGI. Written as DNA, the CDR3 is TGTGCCAGCAGTTACGGGGCCCTGGACGCCTACGAGCAGTACTTC. Amino acids: CASSYGALDAYEQYF.

The chain combines TRBV4-3 with TRBJ1-3; D possibly corresponds to TRBD1 (5 bases). The CDR3 contains 15 residues. V lost 1 base and J 2 bases, leaving 9 bases between the germline ends. The germline CDR1 and CDR2 sequences are LGHNA and YSLEER. The CDR3 sequence is CASSQARDPGNTIYF. CDR3 nucleotides: TGCGCCAGCAGCCAAGCCAGGGATCCTGGAAACACCATATATTTT.